A selection of T cell receptor beta chains follows, all from one sample in a study of blood T cell repertoires in COVID-19. Sequencing was performed with immunoSEQ multiplex PCR; in TCRdb, only in-frame clones are kept and a portion is missing. The table has hundreds of thousands of clones, under 90% seen once. The sample consisted of peripheral blood. These receptors all come from a man in his sixties who had recovered from COVID-19. CDR3s include the opening cysteine and the closing phenylalanine or tryptophan. A D gene is named only where the DNA matches it firmly. Size is omitted from some rows. Given values are once, few, many or a class for expanded clones.

J gene | D gene | clone size | V gene | CDR3 length | CDR3 protein | CDR3 DNA
TRBJ1-1 | . | few | TRBV18 | 16 | CASSPVHWTVNTEAFF | TGTGCCAGCTCACCAGTCCATTGGACAGTGAACACTGAAGCTTTCTTT
TRBJ2-4 | TRBD2 | . | TRBV4-1 | 18 | CASSQGLAGGRAKNIQYF | TGCGCCAGCAGCCAAGGACTAGCGGGAGGCCGAGCCAAAAACATTCAGTACTTC
TRBJ1-1 | TRBD1 | . | TRBV19 | 16 | CASSPPFRGRDTEAFF | TGTGCCAGTTCCCCTCCCTTCAGGGGGCGTGATACTGAAGCTTTCTTT
TRBJ1-1 | . | . | TRBV5-5 | 14 | CASSMTDLNTEAFF | TGTGCCAGCAGCATGACAGATCTGAACACTGAAGCTTTCTTT
TRBJ2-1 | . | . | TRBV5-1 | 15 | CASSLEAGSYNEQFF | TGCGCCAGCAGCTTGGAGGCGGGCTCCTACAATGAGCAGTTCTTC
TRBJ1-1 | . | . | TRBV19 | 13 | CASSILVNTEAFF | TGTGCCAGTAGTATATTAGTGAACACTGAAGCTTTCTTT
TRBJ2-1 | TRBD2 | . | TRBV12-3/TRBV12-4 | 13 | CASRTSGGHEQFF | TGTGCCAGCAGGACTAGCGGGGGGCATGAGCAGTTCTTC
TRBJ1-5 | . | . | TRBV21-1 | 15 | CASSDRDGDNQPQHF | TGTGCCAGCAGCGACAGGGATGGAGACAATCAGCCCCAGCATTTT
TRBJ2-1 | . | . | TRBV3-1/TRBV3-2 | 15 | CASSQGGPINHEQFF | TGTGCCAGCAGCCAAGGGGGCCCTATTAACCATGAGCAGTTCTTC
TRBJ1-5 | . | once | TRBV5-6 | 16 | CASSLGQYRVFQPQHF | TGTGCCAGCAGCTTGGGACAGTATCGGGTCTTTCAGCCCCAGCATTTT
TRBJ1-2 | TRBD1 | . | TRBV9 | 16 | CASSSPGGADSYGYTF | TGTGCCAGCAGCTCCCCAGGGGGCGCGGATTCCTATGGCTACACCTTC
TRBJ1-1 | TRBD1 | . | TRBV3-1/TRBV3-2 | 13 | CASSLGTGIEAFF | TGTGCCAGCAGCCTCGGGACAGGTATAGAAGCTTTCTTT
TRBJ2-4 | . | . | TRBV19 | 14 | CASSIGFSKDIQYF | TGTGCCAGTAGTATCGGTTTTAGCAAGGACATTCAGTACTTC
TRBJ2-5 | TRBD2 | . | TRBV5-8 | 15 | CASSLLAGGDETQYF | TGTGCCAGCAGCTTACTAGCGGGAGGGGATGAGACCCAGTACTTC
TRBJ1-1 | TRBD1 | . | TRBV18 | 16 | CASSPGTGTANTEAFF | TGTGCCAGCTCACCAGGGACCGGGACAGCGAACACTGAAGCTTTCTTT
TRBJ1-6 | . | once | TRBV28 | 14 | CATREGLPSSPLHF | TGTGCCACTCGGGAGGGCTTACCCAGTTCACCCCTCCACTTT
TRBJ2-2 | . | . | TRBV7-3 | 13 | CASSFDRTGELFF | TGTGCCAGCAGCTTTGACAGGACGGGGGAGCTGTTTTTT
TRBJ2-7 | TRBD1 | . | TRBV19 | 15 | CASSIVTGASYEQYF | TGTGCCAGTAGTATAGTGACAGGGGCGTCCTACGAGCAGTACTTC
TRBJ1-2 | . | . | TRBV15 | 12 | CATSRPGYGYTF | TGTGCCACCAGCAGGCCAGGGTATGGCTACACCTTC
TRBJ1-2 | TRBD1 | . | TRBV2 | 13 | CANRGDRLYGYTF | TGTGCCAACAGGGGAGACAGGCTCTATGGCTACACCTTC
TRBJ2-2 | . | . | TRBV18 | 18 | CASSPLGPPGRNTGELFF | TGTGCCAGCTCACCACTCGGCCCCCCCGGGAGAAACACCGGGGAGCTGTTTTTT
TRBJ2-1 | TRBD1 | . | TRBV6-5 | 14 | CASRNMGQYNEQFF | TGTGCCAGCAGGAACATGGGACAGTACAATGAGCAGTTCTTC
TRBJ2-1 | TRBD2 | . | TRBV24-1 | 16 | CATSDYQGGSYNEQFF | TGTGCCACCAGTGATTATCAGGGAGGGTCCTACAATGAGCAGTTCTTC
TRBJ2-5 | . | once | TRBV18 | 17 | CASSPRYGGVDRETQYF | TGTGCCAGCTCACCACGTTATGGAGGGGTGGATCGCGAGACCCAGTACTTC